The rows below give T cell receptor beta chains drawn from one sample of a study of T cell responses to AZD1222 COVID-19 vaccine. Here immunoSEQ multiplex PCR was the method, and the copy in TCRdb shows in-frame clones only, minus some. This table holds under 200,000 clones, around 88% found once. Here the sequenced sample was peripheral blood, taken 28 days after the second AZD1222 dose. These receptors all stem from an adult who received the AZD1222 COVID-19 vaccine. The conserved cysteine and the conserved F or W are not part of the CDR3 here.

j_gene,v_gene,CDR3aa
TRBJ1-1,TRBV6-4,ASRDEAGGKTEAF
TRBJ2-3,TRBV9,ASSVAASTDTQY
TRBJ1-5,TRBV7-2,ASSLTRVGNQPQH
TRBJ2-5,TRBV12-2,ASRLEEAGLRGETQY
TRBJ1-1,TRBV10-3,AITTGGNTEAF
TRBJ2-2,TRBV10-1,ASTRDGTPGELF
TRBJ2-7,TRBV29-1,SVRQGPSSEQY
TRBJ2-2,TRBV6-2/TRBV6-3,ASSSNRALF
TRBJ1-2,TRBV5-1,ASSLDVFYGYT
TRBJ2-3,TRBV5-5,ASTMTFTDTQY
TRBJ1-4,TRBV15,ATSPKTGGNEKLF
TRBJ1-6,TRBV6-6,ASSGRDPRGSPLH
TRBJ1-6,TRBV5-4,ASSRGQFGSPLH
TRBJ1-2,TRBV13,ASSLLSGPGYGYT
TRBJ2-1,TRBV6-5,ASSGGAIQNEQF
TRBJ1-4,TRBV3-1/TRBV3-2,ASSLGDLEKLF
TRBJ2-7,TRBV2,ASSLIYEQY
TRBJ1-1,TRBV11-2,ASSLVTDTEAF
TRBJ2-4,TRBV6-5,ASSYWQKSNIQY
TRBJ1-3,TRBV24-1,ATSDTKGPPGNTIY
TRBJ2-7,TRBV18,ASSRGTGGRYEQY
TRBJ2-7,TRBV4-3,ASSQVRASDSYEQY
TRBJ2-7,TRBV4-3,ASSPGQGYYEQY
TRBJ1-6,TRBV5-4,ASRVDGSPLH
TRBJ2-1,TRBV7-9,ASSGTSGGAGYNEQF
TRBJ2-3,TRBV5-6,ASSSGQGAPDTQY
TRBJ1-2,TRBV10-3,AISEHGGNYGYT
TRBJ2-3,TRBV2,ASSLRTDTQY
TRBJ2-4,TRBV29-1,SAVLTFDIQY
TRBJ2-3,TRBV18,ASSGTSGVSTDTQY
TRBJ1-4,TRBV11-2,ASSLGGGPEEKLF
TRBJ1-2,TRBV19,ASSITRYGYT
TRBJ1-2,TRBV18,ASSPRGQGTHGYT
TRBJ1-2,TRBV6-5,ASSYRQGGYGYT
TRBJ1-6,TRBV6-1,ASSEAGGLPLH
TRBJ2-7,TRBV5-6,ASSRTSREQY
TRBJ2-5,TRBV5-8,ASTAKGREETQY
TRBJ1-5,TRBV7-8,ASSLYNNQPQH
TRBJ2-3,TRBV7-2,ASSSIQTGRDTQY
TRBJ1-2,TRBV7-9,ASSLRLSGNGYT
TRBJ1-2,TRBV6-1,ASSEPGAPNYGYT
TRBJ1-1,TRBV27,ASSIDRGTEAF
TRBJ2-1,TRBV5-4,ASSPGGGLAVNEQF
TRBJ1-5,TRBV21-1,ASPRWAPHRTVSNQPQH
TRBJ2-5,TRBV5-6,ASTKLAGGLETQY
TRBJ2-3,TRBV5-1,ASSLAVAMPSTDTQY
TRBJ1-6,TRBV13,ASSLISSNNSPLH
TRBJ2-7,TRBV5-1,ASSPLFRGNYEQY
TRBJ1-2,TRBV29-1,SAGWRGGAGGYT
TRBJ1-1,TRBV4-1,ASSQDPNTEAF
TRBJ1-2,TRBV25-1,ASSDVYGYT
TRBJ1-1,TRBV3-1/TRBV3-2,ASSQDSLTGPGMNTEAF
TRBJ1-5,TRBV12-3/TRBV12-4,ASSFTGLRPQH
TRBJ2-3,TRBV6-5,ASGETSGGRGTQY
TRBJ1-6,TRBV4-3,ASSQTATWTPLH
TRBJ2-1,TRBV11-2,ASSLDLQASYNEQF
TRBJ1-2,TRBV24-1,ATADTGWGYGYT
TRBJ1-5,TRBV7-9,ASSFSTDLGPQH
TRBJ1-3,TRBV19,ASGAVSSGNTIY
TRBJ1-2,TRBV3-1/TRBV3-2,ASSQGARLLSGYT